Below are 5 T cell receptor beta chains sequenced from a single sample in a study of T cell responses to AZD1222 COVID-19 vaccine (dated by TCRdb to the early 2020s). The time point tag for this specimen amounts to: baseline before first vaccination. Library creation used the immunoSEQ multiplex PCR assay. Drawn from immuneACCESS, this table holds only the in-frame rearrangements with V and J called that TCRdb kept. Clones are partly lost; checked studies trace under half to an unresolved V gene and leave the rest unexplained. For this sample there are 150,000 to 200,000 clones; 80% to 95% appear just once. 1.6% of the sample lies in the top ten. Source: peripheral blood, taken on day 0 of AZD1222 vaccination. These receptors were taken from an adult in good health.

The chain employs TRBV7-3 and TRBJ2-3; 7 nucleotides match TRBD2. There are 17 residues in the CDR3. V trimming: 5 bases; J trimming: 3 bases; junction bases outside the gene matches: 14. Germline V gene data show CDR1 as SGHTA and CDR2 as FQGTGA. CDR3 coding DNA: TGTGCCAGCAGCCCCGCACGAAAAGCGGGAACTACAGATACGCAGTATTTT. This encodes CASSPARKAGTTDTQYF.

V usage is TRBV6-5 and J usage is TRBJ1-2; no definite D call. V shed 11 bases and J shed 3 bases, with 16 bases lying between them. Germline values: CDR1 MNHEY, CDR2 SVGAGI. The CDR3 spans 13 residues. The CDR3: CAAMRGRDYGYTF. The CDR3 DNA reads as TGTGCCGCCATGCGGGGTCGGGACTATGGCTACACCTTC.

This chain connects TRBV2 to TRBJ2-2; 12 bases are a match to TRBD2. The V and J ends lost 3 bases and 5 bases, in that order; junction bases with no gene match: 4. The V gene's germline CDR1 is SNHLY and CDR2 FYNNEI. The CDR3 loop spans 16 amino acids. The CDR3 DNA reads as TGTGCCAGCAGTGACCTGGGACTAGCGGGTACCGGGGAGCTGTTTTTT. Translation gives CASSDLGLAGTGELFF.

This clone was seen just once. One junction end disagrees with the germline gene, perhaps due to a read error. The rearrangement links TRBV5-4 to TRBJ2-5; 7 nucleotides align to TRBD1. Looked up from germline, CDR1 is SGHNT and CDR2 is YYREEE (reference sequence). This CDR3 contains 13 residues. The CDR3 DNA is TGTGCCAGCAGCTTGGGAGGGGGCTATTGGCCCCACTTC. This sequence encodes CASSLGGGYWPHF. Filled out from reference TRBV5-4 and TRBJ2-5, the complete variable domain reads ETGVTQSPTHLIKTRGQQVTLRCSSQSGHNTVSWYQQALGQGPQFIFQYYREEENGRGNFPPRFSGLQFPNYSSELNVNALELDDSALYLCASSLGGGYWPHFGPGTRLLVL.

The chain couples TRBV20-1 to TRBJ1-2; D is undetermined. The germline V gene has CDR1 DFQATT and CDR2 SNEGSKA (reference sequence). The CDR3 totals 11 residues. The V gene lost 0 bases and the J gene lost 7 bases, with 6 bases spanning the gap. CDR3 nucleotide sequence: TGCAGTGCTAGAGATCTTAGTGGCTACACCTTC. It encodes CSARDLSGYTF.